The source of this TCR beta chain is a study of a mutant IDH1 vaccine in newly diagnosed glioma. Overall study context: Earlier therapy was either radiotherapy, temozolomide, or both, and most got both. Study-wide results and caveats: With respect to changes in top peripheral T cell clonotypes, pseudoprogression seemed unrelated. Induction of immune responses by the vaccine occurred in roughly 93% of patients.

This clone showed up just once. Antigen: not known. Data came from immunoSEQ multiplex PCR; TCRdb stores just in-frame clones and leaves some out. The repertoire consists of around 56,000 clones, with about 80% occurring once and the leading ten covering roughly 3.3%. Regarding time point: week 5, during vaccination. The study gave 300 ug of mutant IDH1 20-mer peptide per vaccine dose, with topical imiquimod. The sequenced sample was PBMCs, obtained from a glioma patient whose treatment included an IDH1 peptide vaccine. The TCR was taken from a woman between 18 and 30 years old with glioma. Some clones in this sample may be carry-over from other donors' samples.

The CDR3, as DNA: TGTGCCAGCAGCCTCGGACTGGGGAACACTGAAGCTTTCTTT. Its protein product is CASSLGLGNTEAFF. This chain joins TRBV27 and TRBJ1-1; D gene ambiguous. This CDR3 is built from 14 residues. Germline CDR1 and CDR2: MNHEY and SMNVEV (reference sequence). Trimming left V 6 bases short and J 1 base short, with 12 bases between.